Following are 28 T cell receptor beta chains from one sample sequenced in a study of CD8 T cells in ankylosing spondylitis. The study's findings and limits: It appeared that ankylosing spondylitis blood was characterized by a TCR beta motif of several highly homologous variants.

TCRdb ran MiXCR on the 5' RACE reads and lists one entry per CDR3 protein. Of about 540,000 distinct CDR3 sequences listed, 9.5% to 15% are singletons. The antigens for these receptors are not known. The sequenced sample was blood, either unsorted or a sorted T cell fraction (not recorded which). All receptors come from a male donor with ankylosing spondylitis.

The chain employs TRBV29-1 and TRBJ2-1, with unresolved D. The CDR3 runs 13 residues. Looked up from germline, CDR1 is SQVTM and CDR2 is ANQGSEA. The germline V and J ends were trimmed by 1 base and 1 base, with 5 bases remaining between them. The CDR3 sequence: CSVEVASYNEQFF. In DNA form, the CDR3 reads TGCAGCGTTGAAGTTGCGTCCTACAATGAGCAGTTCTTC.

In its sample, this clonotype was seen many times. The DNA of the CDR3 is TGTGCCATCAGTACAGGGGATCCCCCCTACGAGCAGTACTTC. Translating gives CAISTGDPPYEQYF. The V gene is TRBV10-3, the J gene TRBJ2-7, with TRBD1 matching over 7 bases. The CDR3 is 14 residues long. V lost 5 bases, J lost 2 bases, and 6 bases stayed unmatched. CDR1 ENHRY and CDR2 SYGVKD come from the germline V gene.

This clonotype was found many times. V and J are TRBV12-3 or TRBV12-4 and TRBJ1-1, with TRBD1 matching 7 bases. This CDR3 is 16 amino acids long. V was pared by 1 base and J by 3 bases, with 8 bases of the junction left unmatched. CDR3 coding DNA: TGTGCCAGCAGTTTAGGAAGAGGACAGGCGGACACTGAAGCTTTCTTT. Translating gives CASSLGRGQADTEAFF.

In this sample, this clonotype turned up a few times. The rearrangement links TRBV10-3 to TRBJ1-4; possible D gene TRBD1, 5 bases. V dropped 3 bases and J dropped 7 bases, with 12 bases sitting between them. There are 14 residues in the CDR3. The germline V gene has CDR1 ENHRY and CDR2 SYGVKD. The CDR3 DNA reads TGTGCCATCAGTGATGTGGCAGGGTTTGAAAAACTGTTTTTT. Its translation: CAISDVAGFEKLFF.

This clonotype was seen at least ten times. V and J are TRBV11-2 and TRBJ2-3; 12 bases map to TRBD2. J lost 0 bases, V lost 0 bases, and 10 bases had no gene match. The CDR3 runs to 20 residues. CDR1 and CDR2 (germline): SGHAT, FQNNGV. CDR3 sequence: CASSLELAGGRKTSTDTQYF. Here the CDR3 DNA reads TGTGCCAGCAGCTTAGAACTAGCGGGAGGCCGGAAAACTAGCACAGATACGCAGTATTTT.

This clonotype was counted a few times. The chain links TRBV5-1 to TRBJ2-3; the match to TRBD2 covers 9 bases. This CDR3 contains 16 residues. Per germline, CDR1 SGHRS and CDR2 YFSETQ. The V and J ends lost 1 base and 2 bases, in that order; junction bases with no gene match: 5. The CDR3 sequence: CASSLRGTSHTDTQYF. CDR3 bases: TGCGCCAGCAGCTTGAGAGGGACTAGCCACACAGATACGCAGTATTTT.

There are a few counts of this clonotype. J is TRBJ1-4 and V is TRBV9, with D unclear. The CDR3 loop spans 15 amino acids. Per the germline V gene, CDR1 is SGDLS and CDR2 is YYNGEE. Trimming took off 0 bases at V and 4 bases at J, with 10 bases between the two ends. CDR3 protein: CASSVGRQLNEKLFF. The CDR3 DNA sequence: TGTGCCAGCAGCGTAGGCCGTCAGCTTAATGAAAAACTGTTTTTT.

This clonotype was seen only a few times. The chain uses TRBV28 and TRBJ2-7; 9 bases match TRBD1. CDR3 length: 14 amino acids. With 5 bases clipped from V and 6 bases from J, the junction kept 8 bases outside the gene matches. Germline V gene sequence: CDR1 MDHEN, CDR2 SYDVKM. The CDR3 DNA reads as TGTGCCAGCAGTACAGCCGGGACAGGGATCGAGCAGTACGTC. This translates into CASSTAGTGIEQYV.

As regards this clonotype: This may be a read error, as it is one base from a much larger clone. The J gene is TRBJ1-1, the V gene TRBV25-1, with 11 bases fitting TRBD1. Germline V gene sequence: CDR1 MGHDK, CDR2 SYGVNS. With V trimmed by 3 bases and J by 4 bases, 4 bases remained unmatched. This CDR3 spans 15 amino acids. The CDR3 spells CASSDPGTGGTEAFF. For the CDR3, the DNA is TGTGCCAGCAGTGACCCCGGGACAGGGGGCACTGAAGCTTTCTTT. Looking up the rest from reference TRBV25-1 and TRBJ1-1 gives the full variable domain: EADIYQTPRYLVIGTGKKITLECSQTMGHDKMYWYQQDPGMELHLIHYSYGVNSTEKGDLSSESTVSRIRTEHFPLTLESARPSHTSQYLCASSDPGTGGTEAFFGQGTRLTVV.

This clonotype was recorded at least ten times. V gene TRBV12-3 or TRBV12-4 combines with J gene TRBJ2-1; tentative D call: TRBD2 (5 bases). V was cut by 3 bases and J by 5 bases, with 8 bases left in between. This CDR3 spans 13 amino acids. CDR3 loop: CASSLSGNNEQFF. In DNA form, the CDR3 reads TGTGCCAGCAGTTTGAGCGGTAACAATGAGCAGTTCTTC.

This clonotype has a handful of counts. The chain combines TRBV6-1 with TRBJ2-7; no clear D. Germline-derived CDR1 and CDR2 are MNHNS and SASEGT. This CDR3 spans 14 amino acids. Between the trimmed V and J ends, which lost 4 bases and 5 bases, there was a span of 15 bases. The CDR3 bases are TGTGCCAGCAGTGTAAGTCTAGGGATGCACGAGCAGTACGTC. The encoded protein is CASSVSLGMHEQYV.

This clonotype has only a few counts. This sequence joins TRBV12-3 or TRBV12-4 and TRBJ1-2, with 8 positions matching TRBD1. The CDR3 spans 14 residues. With 6 bases clipped from V and 2 bases from J, the junction kept 5 bases outside the gene matches. The CDR3 sequence is CASRTQGANYGYTF. The CDR3 DNA is TGTGCCAGCAGAACTCAGGGGGCGAACTATGGCTACACCTTC.

This clonotype has just one count. This rearrangement joins TRBV18 to TRBJ2-5; D is perhaps TRBD2 (5 bases). Germline CDR1 reads KGHSH; CDR2 reads LQKENI. CDR3 length: 15 residues. V lost 6 bases and J lost 1, with 15 bases in between. The DNA for the CDR3 is TGTGCCAGCTCTCGTCCAGGAGGAACCCAAGAGACCCAGTACTTC. Translating gives CASSRPGGTQETQYF.

To note about this clonotype: One end of the junction varies from germline; a read error may be responsible. The chain uses TRBV12-3 or TRBV12-4 and TRBJ2-1, with 9 bases that match TRBD1. The CDR3 length is 14 residues. The CDR3, as DNA: TGTGCCAGTAGTCAAACAGGGGGCGGGAATGAGCTGTTCTTC. Its translation is CASSQTGGGNELFF.

The chain carries TRBV3-1 and TRBJ2-1; 9 positions agree with TRBD1. Germline lookup yields CDR1 LGHDT and CDR2 YNNKEL (reference sequence). The V segment lost 2 bases and the J segment 5 bases; nucleotides outside the gene matches: 7. The CDR3 spans 16 residues. CDR3 amino acids: CASSQRTGTGNNEQFF. Written as DNA, the CDR3 is TGTGCCAGCAGCCAACGCACCGGGACAGGGAACAATGAGCAGTTCTTC.

The chain recombines TRBV28 with TRBJ2-7; D is unresolved. V shed 9 bases and J shed 0 bases, with 9 bases lying between them. Looked up from germline, CDR1 is MDHEN and CDR2 is SYDVKM. The CDR3 sequence is 12 residues long. CDR3 residues: CASSISSYEQYV. As DNA, the CDR3 is TGTGCCAGTTCAATTAGCTCCTACGAGCAGTACGTC.

This chain connects TRBV7-9 to TRBJ1-2, with 7 nucleotides matching TRBD1. The germline V gene encodes CDR1 SEHNR and CDR2 FQNEAQ (reference sequence). The length of the CDR3 is 15 residues. V was pared by 5 bases and J by 1 base, with 7 bases of the junction left unmatched. In nucleotides, the CDR3 is TGTGCCAGCAGCCTCTCAGGGACAGTTAACTATGGCTACACCTTC. Amino acids: CASSLSGTVNYGYTF.

The sample holds a few counts of this clonotype. V gene TRBV4-2 combines with J gene TRBJ2-1; the match to TRBD2 covers 8 bases. Trimming cost V 4 bases and J 0 bases; bases outside gene matches: 2. From germline, CDR1 is LGHNA and CDR2 YNFKEQ. CDR3 length: 15 residues. The CDR3 loop reads CASSLREGSYNEQFF. CDR3 coding DNA: TGTGCCAGCAGCCTACGGGAGGGCTCCTACAATGAGCAGTTCTTC.

There are a few counts of this clonotype. The V call is TRBV11-2, the J call TRBJ2-7; no definite D call. V shed 6 bases and J shed 5 bases, with 17 bases lying between them. This CDR3 contains 14 residues. Germline CDR1 reads SGHAT; CDR2 reads FQNNGV. CDR3 region: CASRPKGSLDEQYF. The CDR3 DNA is TGTGCCAGCAGGCCGAAGGGCAGTTTGGACGAGCAGTACTTC.

The genes are TRBV4-1 and TRBJ2-3; TRBD2 aligns across 12 bases. Losses at the gene ends were 4 bases for V and 1 base for J; bases not matched to a gene: 6. CDR1 and CDR2 from the germline V gene are MGHRA and YSYEKL. This CDR3 is built from 17 residues. The CDR3 loop reads CASSLGLAGSGTDTQYF. For the CDR3, the DNA is TGCGCCAGCAGCCTTGGACTAGCGGGGTCGGGCACAGATACGCAGTATTTT.

This clonotype has a count of ten or more. The CDR3 nucleotides read TGCAGCGTTGGGCTAGCGGGAGTTGCCGGGGAGCTGTTTTTT. Residues: CSVGLAGVAGELFF. J is TRBJ2-2 and V is TRBV29-1; 10 nucleotides agree with TRBD2. In germline, CDR1 is SQVTM, CDR2 ANQGSEA. V lost 4 bases, J lost 6 bases, and 5 bases stayed unmatched. The CDR3 is made up of 14 amino acids.

In this sample, this clonotype turned up a few times. The chain recombines TRBV18 with TRBJ1-6; 7 bases align to TRBD1. Germline-derived CDR1 and CDR2 are KGHSH and LQKENI. V was clipped by 6 bases and J by 7 bases; unmatched bases: 6. This CDR3 is 14 amino acids long. CDR3 DNA: TGTGCCAGCTCGCAGAGCAGGGGGAATTCACCCCTCCACTTT. This encodes CASSQSRGNSPLHF.

The chain has TRBV29-1 and TRBJ2-7; D unresolved. V lost 4 bases, J lost 3 bases, and 7 bases lay in between. Per the germline V gene, CDR1 is SQVTM and CDR2 is ANQGSEA. This CDR3 has 11 amino acids. As DNA, the CDR3 is TGCAGCGTTGGTGAGTACTACGAGCAGTACTTC. This gives the protein CSVGEYYEQYF.

The chain is built from TRBV25-1 and TRBJ2-5; D ambiguous. Germline V gene lookup returns CDR1 MGHDK and CDR2 SYGVNS. V was trimmed by 4 bases and J by 4 bases, leaving 7 bases between them. The CDR3 extends over 12 amino acids. The CDR3 region is CASSALAETQYF. CDR3 DNA sequence: TGTGCCAGCAGTGCCCTTGCAGAGACCCAGTACTTC.

The table lists this clonotype with many counts. The chain uses TRBV18 and TRBJ1-1; D is unresolved. CDR1 is KGHSH, CDR2 LQKENI, per germline. V lost 3 bases, J lost 3 bases, and 8 bases lay in between. The CDR3 is made up of 13 amino acids. In nucleotides, the CDR3 is TGTGCCAGCTCACCCGACGGGGACACTGAAGCTTTCTTT. This sequence encodes CASSPDGDTEAFF. The whole variable domain, remainder taken from reference TRBV18 and TRBJ1-1, is NAGVMQNPRHLVRRRGQEARLRCSPMKGHSHVYWYRQLPEEGLKFMVYLQKENIIDESGMPKERFSAEFPKEGPSILRIQQVVRGDSAAYFCASSPDGDTEAFFGQGTRLTVV.

This clonotype was detected many times. The rearrangement links TRBV4-2 to TRBJ2-2; 8 nucleotides line up with TRBD2. The CDR3 is 16 residues long. V gave up 0 bases and J gave up 1 base; unmatched junction bases: 1. Germline V gene sequence: CDR1 LGHNA, CDR2 YNFKEQ. The CDR3 DNA reads as TGTGCCAGCAGCCAAGAGCTAGCGGGGAACACCGGGGAGCTGTTTTTT. Encoded protein: CASSQELAGNTGELFF.

The sample holds a few counts of this clonotype. The V call is TRBV27, the J call TRBJ2-1, with 7 bases matching TRBD2. V shed 5 bases, J shed 5 bases, and the junction held 9 bases outside the gene matches. The CDR3 runs 15 residues. Germline CDR1 MNHEY, CDR2 SMNVEV (reference sequence). Written as DNA, the CDR3 is TGTGCCAGCAGTCTCGGCGGGAGTATCCACAATGAGCAGTTCTTC. It yields the protein CASSLGGSIHNEQFF.

The CDR3 loop reads CASSFTGRGAGEKLFF. CDR3 DNA sequence: TGTGCCAGCAGTTTTACAGGGAGAGGCGCGGGGGAAAAACTGTTTTTT. The rearrangement uses TRBV25-1 and TRBJ1-4; TRBD1 might be the D (6 bases). This CDR3 has 16 amino acids. Germline V gene sequence: CDR1 MGHDK, CDR2 SYGVNS. Trimming left V 5 bases short and J 8 bases short, with 21 bases between.